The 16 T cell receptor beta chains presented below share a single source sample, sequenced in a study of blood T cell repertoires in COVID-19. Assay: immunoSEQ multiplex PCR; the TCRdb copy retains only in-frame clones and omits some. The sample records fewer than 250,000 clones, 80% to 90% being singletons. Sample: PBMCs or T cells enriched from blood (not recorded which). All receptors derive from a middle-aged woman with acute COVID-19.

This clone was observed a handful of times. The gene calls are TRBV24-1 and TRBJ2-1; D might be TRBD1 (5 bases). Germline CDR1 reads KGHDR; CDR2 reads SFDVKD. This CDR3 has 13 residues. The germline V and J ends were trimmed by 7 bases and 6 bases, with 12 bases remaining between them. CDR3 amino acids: CATSVDRLNEQFF. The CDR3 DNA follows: TGTGCCACCAGCGTTGACAGACTCAATGAGCAGTTCTTC.

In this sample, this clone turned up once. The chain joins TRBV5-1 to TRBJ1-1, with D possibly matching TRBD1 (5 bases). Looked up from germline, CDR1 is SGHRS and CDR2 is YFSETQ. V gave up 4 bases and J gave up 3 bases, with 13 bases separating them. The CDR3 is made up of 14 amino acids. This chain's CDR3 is CASSGLGVDTEAFF. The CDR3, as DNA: TGCGCCAGCAGCGGGTTAGGGGTGGACACTGAAGCTTTCTTT.

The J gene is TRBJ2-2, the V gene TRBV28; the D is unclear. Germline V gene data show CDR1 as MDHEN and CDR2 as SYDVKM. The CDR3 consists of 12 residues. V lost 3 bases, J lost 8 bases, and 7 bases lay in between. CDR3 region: CASSLRLGELFF. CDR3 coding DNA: TGTGCCAGCAGTTTGAGGTTGGGGGAGCTGTTTTTT. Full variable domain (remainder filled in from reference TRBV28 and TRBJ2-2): DVKVTQSSRYLVKRTGEKVFLECVQDMDHENMFWYRQDPGLGLRLIYFSYDVKMKEKGDIPEGYSVSREKKERFSLILESASTNQTSMYLCASSLRLGELFFGEGSRLTVL.

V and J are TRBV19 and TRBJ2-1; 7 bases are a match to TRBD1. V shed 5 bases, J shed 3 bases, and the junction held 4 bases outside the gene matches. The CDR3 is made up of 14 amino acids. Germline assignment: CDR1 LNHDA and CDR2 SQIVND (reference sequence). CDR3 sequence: CASSLGQNYNEQFF. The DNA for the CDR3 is TGTGCCAGTAGTTTGGGACAGAACTACAATGAGCAGTTCTTC.

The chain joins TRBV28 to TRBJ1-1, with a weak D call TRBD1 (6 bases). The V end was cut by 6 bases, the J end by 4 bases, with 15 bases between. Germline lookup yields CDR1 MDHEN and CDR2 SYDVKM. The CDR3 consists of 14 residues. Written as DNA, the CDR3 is TGTGCCAGCAGCCAGACCCAGGGGTCCACTGAAGCTTTCTTT. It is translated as CASSQTQGSTEAFF.

CDR3 DNA: TGTGCCAGCAGTGAGGGACGGGAGACGAGCGCAGATACGCAGTATTTT. Amino acid sequence: CASSEGRETSADTQYF. This chain connects TRBV6-4 to TRBJ2-3, with D maybe TRBD2 (6 bases). CDR3 length: 16 amino acids. V shed 3 bases and J shed 4 bases, with 17 bases lying between them. From germline, CDR1 is MRHNA and CDR2 SNTAGT.

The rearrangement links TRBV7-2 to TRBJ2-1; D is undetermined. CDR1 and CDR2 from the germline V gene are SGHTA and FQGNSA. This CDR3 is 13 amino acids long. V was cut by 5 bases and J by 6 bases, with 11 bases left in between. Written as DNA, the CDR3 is TGTGCCAGCAGCCTTTCGCGGAGCAATGAGCAGTTCTTC. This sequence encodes CASSLSRSNEQFF.

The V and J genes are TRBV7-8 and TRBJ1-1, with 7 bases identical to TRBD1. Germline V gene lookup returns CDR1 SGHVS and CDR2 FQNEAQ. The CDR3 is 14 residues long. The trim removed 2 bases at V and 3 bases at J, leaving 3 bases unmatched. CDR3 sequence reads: CASSLRDSYTEAFF. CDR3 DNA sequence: TGTGCCAGCAGCTTACGGGACAGTTACACTGAAGCTTTCTTT.

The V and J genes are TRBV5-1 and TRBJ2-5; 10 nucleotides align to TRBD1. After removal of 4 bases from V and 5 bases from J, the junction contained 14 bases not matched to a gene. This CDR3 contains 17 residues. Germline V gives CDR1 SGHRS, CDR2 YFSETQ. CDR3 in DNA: TGCGCCAGCAGCCCCCTGGCGACAGGGGGCAGGGGGGAGACCCAGTACTTC. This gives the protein CASSPLATGGRGETQYF.

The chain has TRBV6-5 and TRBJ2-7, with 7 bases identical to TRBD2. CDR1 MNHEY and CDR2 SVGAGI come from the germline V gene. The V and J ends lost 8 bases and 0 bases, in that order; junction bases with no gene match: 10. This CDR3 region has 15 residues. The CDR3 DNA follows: TGTGCCAGCGAAGCCGGGACTACCTTCTCCTACGAGCAGTACTTC. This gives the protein CASEAGTTFSYEQYF.

This chain's CDR3 is CASKGLAGTYEQYF. For the CDR3, the DNA is TGTGCCAGCAAGGGGCTAGCGGGCACCTACGAGCAGTACTTC. This chain joins TRBV11-2 and TRBJ2-7; 8 nucleotides match TRBD2. V trimming: 7 bases; J trimming: 2 bases; junction bases outside the gene matches: 7. The CDR3 is 14 residues long. Germline assignment: CDR1 SGHAT and CDR2 FQNNGV. Together with reference TRBV11-2 and TRBJ2-7, the CDR3 gives the full variable domain: EAGVAQSPRYKIIEKRQSVAFWCNPISGHATLYWYQQILGQGPKLLIQFQNNGVVDDSQLPKDRFSAERLKGVDSTLKIQPAKLEDSAVYLCASKGLAGTYEQYFGPGTRLTVT.

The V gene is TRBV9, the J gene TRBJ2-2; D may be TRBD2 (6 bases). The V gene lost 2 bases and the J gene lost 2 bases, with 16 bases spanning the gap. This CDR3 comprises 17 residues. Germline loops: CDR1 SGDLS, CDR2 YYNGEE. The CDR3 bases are TGTGCCAGCAGCGTCAAACGACGCGGGGCAAACACCGGGGAGCTGTTTTTT. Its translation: CASSVKRRGANTGELFF.

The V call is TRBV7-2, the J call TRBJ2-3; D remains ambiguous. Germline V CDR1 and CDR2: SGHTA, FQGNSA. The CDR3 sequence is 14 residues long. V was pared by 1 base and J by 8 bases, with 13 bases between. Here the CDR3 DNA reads TGTGCCAGCAGCTTAGGGCCTAGTCATGGTACGCAGTATTTT. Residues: CASSLGPSHGTQYF.

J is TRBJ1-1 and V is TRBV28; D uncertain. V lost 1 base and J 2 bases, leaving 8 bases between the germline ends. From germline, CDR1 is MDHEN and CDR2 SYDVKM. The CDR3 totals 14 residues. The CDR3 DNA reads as TGTGCCAGCAGTTTATCCCTAACCAACACTGAAGCTTTCTTT. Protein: CASSLSLTNTEAFF.

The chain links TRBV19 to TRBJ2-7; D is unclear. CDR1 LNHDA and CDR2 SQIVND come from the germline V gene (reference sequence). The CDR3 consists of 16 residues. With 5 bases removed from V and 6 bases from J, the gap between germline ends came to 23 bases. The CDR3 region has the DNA TGTGCCAGTAGTTCCTCCTGCGGTCCCCAGAACTGCGAGCAGTACTTC. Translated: CASSSSCGPQNCEQYF.

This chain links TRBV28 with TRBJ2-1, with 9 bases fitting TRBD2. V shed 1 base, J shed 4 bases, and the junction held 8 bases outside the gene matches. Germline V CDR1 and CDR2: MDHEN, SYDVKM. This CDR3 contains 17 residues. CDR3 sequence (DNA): TGTGCCAGCAGTTTATTACCCGAGCTAGCGGGGTACAATGAGCAGTTCTTC. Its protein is CASSLLPELAGYNEQFF.